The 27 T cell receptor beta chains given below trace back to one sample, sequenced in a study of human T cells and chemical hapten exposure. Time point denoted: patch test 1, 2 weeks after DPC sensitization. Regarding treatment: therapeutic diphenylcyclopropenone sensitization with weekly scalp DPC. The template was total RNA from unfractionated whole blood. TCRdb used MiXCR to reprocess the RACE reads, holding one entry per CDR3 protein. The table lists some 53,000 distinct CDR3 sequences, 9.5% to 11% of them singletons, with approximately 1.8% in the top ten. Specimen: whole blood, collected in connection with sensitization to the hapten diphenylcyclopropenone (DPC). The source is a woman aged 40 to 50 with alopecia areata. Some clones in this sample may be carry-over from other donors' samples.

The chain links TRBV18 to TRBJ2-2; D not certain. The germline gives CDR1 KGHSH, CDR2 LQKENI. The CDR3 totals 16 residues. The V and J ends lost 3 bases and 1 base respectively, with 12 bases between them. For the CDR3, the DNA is TGTGCCAGCTCACCCAACCCCATACTGAACACCGGGGAGCTGTTTTTT. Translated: CASSPNPILNTGELFF.

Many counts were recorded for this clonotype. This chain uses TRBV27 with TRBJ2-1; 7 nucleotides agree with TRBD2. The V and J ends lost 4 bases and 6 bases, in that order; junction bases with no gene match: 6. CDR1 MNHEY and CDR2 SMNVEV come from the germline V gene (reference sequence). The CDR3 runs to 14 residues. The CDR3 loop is CASSSWTSSNEQFF. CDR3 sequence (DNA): TGTGCCAGCAGTTCTTGGACTAGTTCCAATGAGCAGTTCTTC.

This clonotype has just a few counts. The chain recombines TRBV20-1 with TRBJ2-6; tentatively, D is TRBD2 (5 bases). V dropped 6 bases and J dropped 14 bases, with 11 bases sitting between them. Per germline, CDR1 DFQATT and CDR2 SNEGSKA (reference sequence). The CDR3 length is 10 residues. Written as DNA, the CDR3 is TGCAGTGCCGGGGAGATCATCCTGACTTTC. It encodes CSAGEIILTF.

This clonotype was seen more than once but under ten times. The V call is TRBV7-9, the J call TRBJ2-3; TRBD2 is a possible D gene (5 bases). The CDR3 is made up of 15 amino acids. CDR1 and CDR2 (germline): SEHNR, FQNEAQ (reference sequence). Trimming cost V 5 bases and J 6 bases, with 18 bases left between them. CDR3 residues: CASSHQLAELDTQYF. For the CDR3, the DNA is TGTGCCAGCAGCCACCAGCTAGCTGAGTTGGATACGCAGTATTTT.

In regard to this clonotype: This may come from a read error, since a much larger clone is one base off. CDR3 amino acids: CASTVRQWNYGYTF. CDR3 coding DNA: TGTGCCAGCACCGTGAGACAGTGGAACTATGGCTACACCTTC. This chain uses TRBV12-3 or TRBV12-4 with TRBJ1-2; perhaps TRBD1 as D (5 bases). V gave up 7 bases and J gave up 2 bases, with 14 bases separating them. This CDR3 is 14 amino acids long.

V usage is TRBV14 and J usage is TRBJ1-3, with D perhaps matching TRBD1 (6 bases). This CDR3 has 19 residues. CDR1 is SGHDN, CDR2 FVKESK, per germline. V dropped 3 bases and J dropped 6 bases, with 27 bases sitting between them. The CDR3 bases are TGTGCCAGCAGCCACTCCGCGGGGGCCAGTGCCTCGGTAAAAAACACCATATATTTT. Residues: CASSHSAGASASVKNTIYF.

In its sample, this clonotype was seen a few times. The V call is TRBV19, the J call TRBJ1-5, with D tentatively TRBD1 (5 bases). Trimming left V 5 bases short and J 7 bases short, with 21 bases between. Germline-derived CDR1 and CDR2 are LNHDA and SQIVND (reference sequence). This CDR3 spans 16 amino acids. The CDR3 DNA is TGTGCCAGTAGTCCTGGGGCCCGCGATGCGCGCCAGCCCCAGCATTTT. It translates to CASSPGARDARQPQHF. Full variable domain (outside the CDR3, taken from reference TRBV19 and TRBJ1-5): DGGITQSPKYLFRKEGQNVTLSCEQNLNHDAMYWYRQDPGQGLRLIYYSQIVNDFQKGDIAEGYSVSREKKESFPLTVTSAQKNPTAFYLCASSPGARDARQPQHFGDGTRLSIL.

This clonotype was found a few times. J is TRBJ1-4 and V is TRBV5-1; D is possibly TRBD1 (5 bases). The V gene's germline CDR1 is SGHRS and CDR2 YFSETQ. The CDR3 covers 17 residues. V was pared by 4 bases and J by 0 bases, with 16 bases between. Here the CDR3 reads CASSPGDSPATNEKLFF. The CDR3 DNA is TGCGCCAGCAGCCCGGGCGACAGTCCCGCAACTAATGAAAAACTGTTTTTT.

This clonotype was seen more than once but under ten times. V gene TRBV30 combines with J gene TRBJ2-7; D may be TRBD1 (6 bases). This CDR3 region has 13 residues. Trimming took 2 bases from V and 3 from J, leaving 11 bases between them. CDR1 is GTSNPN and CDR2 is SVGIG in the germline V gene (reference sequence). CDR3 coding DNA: TGTGCCTGGAGTCAGGACAGTCTCTACGAGCAGTACTTC. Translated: CAWSQDSLYEQYF.

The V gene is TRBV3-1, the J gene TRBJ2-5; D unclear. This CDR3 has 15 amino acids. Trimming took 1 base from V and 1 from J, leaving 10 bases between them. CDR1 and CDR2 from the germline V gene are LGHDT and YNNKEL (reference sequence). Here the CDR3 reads CASSQAGVIQETQYF. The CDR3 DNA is TGTGCCAGCAGCCAAGCTGGGGTCATCCAAGAGACCCAGTACTTC.

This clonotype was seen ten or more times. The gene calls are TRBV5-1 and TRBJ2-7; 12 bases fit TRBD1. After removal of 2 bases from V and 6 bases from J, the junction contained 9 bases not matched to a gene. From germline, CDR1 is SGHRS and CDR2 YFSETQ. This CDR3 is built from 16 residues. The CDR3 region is CASSLNTGTGGSEQYF. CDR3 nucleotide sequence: TGCGCCAGCAGCTTAAATACCGGGACAGGGGGCAGCGAGCAGTACTTC. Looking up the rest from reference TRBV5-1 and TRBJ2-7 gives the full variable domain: KAGVTQTPRYLIKTRGQQVTLSCSPISGHRSVSWYQQTPGQGLQFLFEYFSETQRNKGNFPGRFSGRQFSNSRSEMNVSTLELGDSALYLCASSLNTGTGGSEQYFGPGTRLTVT.

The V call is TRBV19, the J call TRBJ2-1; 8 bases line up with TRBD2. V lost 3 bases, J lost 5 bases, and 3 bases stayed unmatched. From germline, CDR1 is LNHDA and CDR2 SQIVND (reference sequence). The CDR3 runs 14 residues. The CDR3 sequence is CASSMGTRNNEQFF. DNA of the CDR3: TGTGCCAGTAGTATGGGGACTAGGAACAATGAGCAGTTCTTC.

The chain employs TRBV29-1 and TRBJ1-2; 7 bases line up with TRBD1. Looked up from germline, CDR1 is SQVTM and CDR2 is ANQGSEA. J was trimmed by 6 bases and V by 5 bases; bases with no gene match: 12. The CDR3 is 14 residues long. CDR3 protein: CSVLNLQGLDGYTF. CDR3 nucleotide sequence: TGCAGCGTTTTAAATTTACAGGGGTTGGATGGCTACACCTTC.

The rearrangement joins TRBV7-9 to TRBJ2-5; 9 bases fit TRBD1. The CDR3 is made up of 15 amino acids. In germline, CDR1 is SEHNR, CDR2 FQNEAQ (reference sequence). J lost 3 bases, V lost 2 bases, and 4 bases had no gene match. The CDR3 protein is CASSLFGDREETQYF. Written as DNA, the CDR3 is TGTGCCAGCAGCTTATTCGGGGACAGGGAAGAGACCCAGTACTTC. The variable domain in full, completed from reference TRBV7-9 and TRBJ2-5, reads DTGVSQNPRHKITKRGQNVTFRCDPISEHNRLYWYRQTLGQGPEFLTYFQNEAQLEKSRLLSDRFSAERPKGSFSTLEIQRTEQGDSAMYLCASSLFGDREETQYFGPGTRLLVL.

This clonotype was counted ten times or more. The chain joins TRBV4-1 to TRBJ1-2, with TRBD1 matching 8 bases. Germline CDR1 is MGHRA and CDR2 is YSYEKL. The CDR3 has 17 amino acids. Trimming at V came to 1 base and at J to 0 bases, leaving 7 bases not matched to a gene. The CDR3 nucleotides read TGCGCCAGCAGCCAAGCGCAGGGGGCGTATGCTAACTATGGCTACACCTTC. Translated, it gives CASSQAQGAYANYGYTF.

CDR3 loop: CASSYSEGPYGYTF. CDR3 in DNA: TGTGCCAGCAGTTACTCGGAAGGGCCCTATGGCTACACCTTC. The gene calls are TRBV6-5 and TRBJ1-2; D not resolved. Looked up from germline, CDR1 is MNHEY and CDR2 is SVGAGI. The CDR3 is made up of 14 amino acids. Trimming removed 0 bases at V and 4 bases at J, with 9 bases between.

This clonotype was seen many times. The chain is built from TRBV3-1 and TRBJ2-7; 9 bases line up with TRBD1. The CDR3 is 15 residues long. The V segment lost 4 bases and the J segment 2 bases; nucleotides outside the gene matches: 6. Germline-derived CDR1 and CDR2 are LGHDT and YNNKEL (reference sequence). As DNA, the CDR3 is TGTGCCAGCAGCCTCCGGGACAGGGCTCCCTACGAGCAGTACTTC. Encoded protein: CASSLRDRAPYEQYF.

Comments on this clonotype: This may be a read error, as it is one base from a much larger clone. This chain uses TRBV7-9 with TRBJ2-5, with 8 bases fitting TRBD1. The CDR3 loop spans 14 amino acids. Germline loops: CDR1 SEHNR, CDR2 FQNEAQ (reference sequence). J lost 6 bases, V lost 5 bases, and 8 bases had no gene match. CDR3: CASSIRTGQKTQYF. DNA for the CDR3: TGTGCCAGCAGCATACGGACAGGGCAAAAGACCCAGTACTTC. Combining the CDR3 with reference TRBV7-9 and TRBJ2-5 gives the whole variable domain DTGVSQNPRHKITKRGQNVTFRCDPISEHNRLYWYRQTLGQGPEFLTYFQNEAQLEKSRLLSDRFSAERPKGSFSTLEIQRTEQGDSAMYLCASSIRTGQKTQYFGPGTRLLVL.

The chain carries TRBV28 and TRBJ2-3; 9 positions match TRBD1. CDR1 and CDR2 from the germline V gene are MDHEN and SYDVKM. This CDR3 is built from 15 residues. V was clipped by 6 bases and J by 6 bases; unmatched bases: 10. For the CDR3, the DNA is TGTGCCAGCAGGCGACCCGGGACAGGGTTCGATACGCAGTATTTT. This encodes CASRRPGTGFDTQYF.

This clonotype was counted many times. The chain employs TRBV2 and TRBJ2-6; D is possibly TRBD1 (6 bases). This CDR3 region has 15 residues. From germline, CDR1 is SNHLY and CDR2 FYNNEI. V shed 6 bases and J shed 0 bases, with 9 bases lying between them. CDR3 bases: TGTGCCAGCAGCAAACAGGGCTCTGGGGCCAACGTCCTGACTTTC. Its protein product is CASSKQGSGANVLTF. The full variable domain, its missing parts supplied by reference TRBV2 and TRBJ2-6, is EPEVTQTPSHQVTQMGQEVILRCVPISNHLYFYWYRQILGQKVEFLVSFYNNEISEKSEIFDDQFSVERPDGSNFTLKIRSTKLEDSAMYFCASSKQGSGANVLTFGAGSRLTVL.

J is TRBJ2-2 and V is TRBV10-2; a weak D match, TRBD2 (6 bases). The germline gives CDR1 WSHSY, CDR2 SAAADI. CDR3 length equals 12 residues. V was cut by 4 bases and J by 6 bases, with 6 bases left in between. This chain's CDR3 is CASSAGAGELFF. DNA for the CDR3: TGCGCCAGCAGTGCGGGGGCCGGGGAGCTGTTTTTT.

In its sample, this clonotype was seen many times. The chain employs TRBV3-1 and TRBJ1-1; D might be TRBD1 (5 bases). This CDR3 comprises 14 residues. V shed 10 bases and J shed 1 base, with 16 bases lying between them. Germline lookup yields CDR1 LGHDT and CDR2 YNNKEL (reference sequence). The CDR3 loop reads CATTGGGRNTEAFF. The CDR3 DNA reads TGTGCCACCACCGGCGGGGGGAGGAACACTGAAGCTTTCTTT.

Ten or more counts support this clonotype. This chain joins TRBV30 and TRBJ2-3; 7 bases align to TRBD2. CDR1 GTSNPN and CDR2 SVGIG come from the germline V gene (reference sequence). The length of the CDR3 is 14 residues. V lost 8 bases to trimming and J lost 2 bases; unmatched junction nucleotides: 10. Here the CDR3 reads CARRPGTNTDTQYF. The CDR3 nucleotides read TGTGCCCGACGCCCCGGGACTAACACAGATACGCAGTATTTT. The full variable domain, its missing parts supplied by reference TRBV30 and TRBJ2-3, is SQTIHQWPATLVQPVGSPLSLECTVEGTSNPNLYWYRQAAGRGLQLLFYSVGIGQISSEVPQNLSASRPQDRQFILSSKKLLLSDSGFYLCARRPGTNTDTQYFGPGTRLTVL.

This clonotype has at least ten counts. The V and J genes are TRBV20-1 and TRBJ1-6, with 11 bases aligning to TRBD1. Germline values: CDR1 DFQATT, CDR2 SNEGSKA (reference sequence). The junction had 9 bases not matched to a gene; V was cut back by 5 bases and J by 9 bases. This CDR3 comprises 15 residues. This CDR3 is CSAGIGQGASSPLHF. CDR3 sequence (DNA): TGCAGTGCTGGAATTGGACAGGGGGCTAGTTCACCCCTCCACTTT.

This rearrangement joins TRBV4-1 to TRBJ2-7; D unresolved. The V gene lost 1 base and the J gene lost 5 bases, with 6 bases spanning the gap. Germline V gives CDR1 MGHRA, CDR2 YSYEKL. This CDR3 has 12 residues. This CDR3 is CASSQGLNEQYF. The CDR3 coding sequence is TGCGCCAGCAGCCAAGGGCTGAACGAGCAGTACTTC.

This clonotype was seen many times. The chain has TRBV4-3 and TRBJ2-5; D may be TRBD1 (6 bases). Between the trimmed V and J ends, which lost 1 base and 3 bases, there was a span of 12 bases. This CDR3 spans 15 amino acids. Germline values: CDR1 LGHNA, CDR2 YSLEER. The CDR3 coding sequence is TGCGCCAGCAGCCAAGGAATGTCAGGGGAAGAGACCCAGTACTTC. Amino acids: CASSQGMSGEETQYF.

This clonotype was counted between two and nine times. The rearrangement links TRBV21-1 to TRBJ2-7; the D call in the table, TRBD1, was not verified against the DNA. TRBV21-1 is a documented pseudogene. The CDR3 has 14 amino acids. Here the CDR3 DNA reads TGTGCCAGCAGACGGACAGGGGGGCCCTACGAGCAGTACTTC. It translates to CASRRTGGPYEQYF.